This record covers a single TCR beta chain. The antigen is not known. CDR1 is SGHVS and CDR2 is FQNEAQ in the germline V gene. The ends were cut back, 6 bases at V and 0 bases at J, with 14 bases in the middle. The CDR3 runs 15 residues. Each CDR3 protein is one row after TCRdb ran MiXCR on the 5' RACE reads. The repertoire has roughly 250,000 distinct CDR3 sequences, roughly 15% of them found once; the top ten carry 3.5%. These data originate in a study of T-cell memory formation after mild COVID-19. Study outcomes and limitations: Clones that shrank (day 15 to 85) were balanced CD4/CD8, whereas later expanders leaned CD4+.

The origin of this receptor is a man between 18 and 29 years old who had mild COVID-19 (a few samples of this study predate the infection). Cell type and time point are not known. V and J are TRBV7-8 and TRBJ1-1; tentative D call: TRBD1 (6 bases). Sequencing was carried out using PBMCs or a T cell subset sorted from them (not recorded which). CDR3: CASSSRAGVNTEAFF. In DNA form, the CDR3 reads TGTGCCAGCAGTTCCAGAGCAGGGGTGAACACTGAAGCTTTCTTT.